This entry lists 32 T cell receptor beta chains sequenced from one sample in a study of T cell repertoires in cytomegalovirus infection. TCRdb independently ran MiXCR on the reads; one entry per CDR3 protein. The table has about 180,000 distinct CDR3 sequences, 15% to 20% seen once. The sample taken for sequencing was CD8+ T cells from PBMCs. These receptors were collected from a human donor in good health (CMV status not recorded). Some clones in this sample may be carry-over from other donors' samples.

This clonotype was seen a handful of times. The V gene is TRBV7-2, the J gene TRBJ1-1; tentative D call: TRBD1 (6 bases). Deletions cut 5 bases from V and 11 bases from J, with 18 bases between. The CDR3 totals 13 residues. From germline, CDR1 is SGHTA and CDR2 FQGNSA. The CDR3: CASSDEQGRSAFF. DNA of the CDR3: TGTGCCAGCAGCGACGAACAGGGAAGGAGTGCTTTCTTT.

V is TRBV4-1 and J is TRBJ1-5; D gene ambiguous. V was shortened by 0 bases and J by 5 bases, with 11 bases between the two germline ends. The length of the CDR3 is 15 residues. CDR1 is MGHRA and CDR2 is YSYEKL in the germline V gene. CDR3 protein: CASSQEGGRYQPQHF. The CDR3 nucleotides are TGCGCCAGCAGCCAAGAGGGAGGGAGATATCAGCCCCAGCATTTT.

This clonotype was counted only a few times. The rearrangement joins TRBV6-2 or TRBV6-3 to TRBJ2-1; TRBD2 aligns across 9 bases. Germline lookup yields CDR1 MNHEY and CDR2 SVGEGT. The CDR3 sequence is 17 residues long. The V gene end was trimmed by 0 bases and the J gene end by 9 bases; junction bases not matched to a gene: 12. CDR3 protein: CASSYSSVAGGLSEQFF. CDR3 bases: TGTGCCAGCAGTTACTCTTCAGTGGCGGGGGGGCTAAGTGAGCAGTTCTTC.

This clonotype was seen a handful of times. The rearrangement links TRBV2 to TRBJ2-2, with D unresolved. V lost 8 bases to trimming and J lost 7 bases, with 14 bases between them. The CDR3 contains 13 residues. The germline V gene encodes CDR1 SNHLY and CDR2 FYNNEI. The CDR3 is CASLRPPSGELFF. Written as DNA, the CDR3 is TGTGCCAGCCTCAGGCCACCCAGCGGGGAGCTGTTTTTT.

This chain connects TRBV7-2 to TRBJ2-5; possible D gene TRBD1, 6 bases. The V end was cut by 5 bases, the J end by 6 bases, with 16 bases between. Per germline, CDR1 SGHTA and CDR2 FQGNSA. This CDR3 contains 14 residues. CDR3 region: CASSRPGVLQTQYF. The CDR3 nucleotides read TGTGCCAGCAGCCGACCAGGGGTCCTCCAGACCCAGTACTTC.

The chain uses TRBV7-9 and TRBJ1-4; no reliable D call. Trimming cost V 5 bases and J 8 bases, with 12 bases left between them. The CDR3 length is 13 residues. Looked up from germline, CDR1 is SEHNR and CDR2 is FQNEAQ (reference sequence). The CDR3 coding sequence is TGTGCCAGCAGCCCTCCCGGAGTAGAAAAACTGTTTTTT. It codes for CASSPPGVEKLFF.

CDR3 sequence: CASSSPYRGGDEKLFF. For the CDR3, the DNA is TGTGCCAGCAGCTCACCCTACAGGGGAGGGGATGAAAAACTGTTTTTT. The chain uses TRBV7-2 and TRBJ1-4, with 7 positions matching TRBD1. The CDR3 runs 16 residues. Germline trimming cut 4 bases from V and 6 bases from J; bases unmatched to any gene: 11. The germline V gene has CDR1 SGHTA and CDR2 FQGNSA.

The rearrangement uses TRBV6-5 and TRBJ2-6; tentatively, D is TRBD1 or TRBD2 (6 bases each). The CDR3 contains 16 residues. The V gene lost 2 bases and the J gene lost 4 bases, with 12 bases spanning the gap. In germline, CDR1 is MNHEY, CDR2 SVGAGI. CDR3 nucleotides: TGTGCCAGCAGTTACACGGGGGCGGGAGGGGCCAACGTCCTGACTTTC. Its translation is CASSYTGAGGANVLTF.

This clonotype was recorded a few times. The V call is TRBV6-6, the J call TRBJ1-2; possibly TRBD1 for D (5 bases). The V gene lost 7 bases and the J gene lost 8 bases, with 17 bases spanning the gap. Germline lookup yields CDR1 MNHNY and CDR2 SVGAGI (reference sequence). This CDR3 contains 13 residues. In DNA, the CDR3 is TGTGCCAGCAAGGGGTCCGTCAGCGAGGGCTACACCTTC. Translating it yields CASKGSVSEGYTF.

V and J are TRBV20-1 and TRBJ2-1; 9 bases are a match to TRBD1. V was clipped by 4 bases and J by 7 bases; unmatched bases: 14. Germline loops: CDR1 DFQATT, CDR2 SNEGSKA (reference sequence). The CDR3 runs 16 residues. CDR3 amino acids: CSATRRWDRAGNEQFF. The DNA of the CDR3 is TGCAGTGCTACGCGGCGGTGGGACAGGGCTGGGAATGAGCAGTTCTTC.

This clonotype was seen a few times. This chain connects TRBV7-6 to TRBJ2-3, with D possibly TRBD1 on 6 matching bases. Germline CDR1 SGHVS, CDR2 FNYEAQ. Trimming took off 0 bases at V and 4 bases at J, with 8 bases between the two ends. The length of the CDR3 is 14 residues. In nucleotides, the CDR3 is TGTGCCAGCAGCTTAGCTACAGGGTCAGATACGCAGTATTTT. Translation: CASSLATGSDTQYF.

The CDR3 reads CSARETGGLFLGSEKLFF. The CDR3 DNA is TGCAGTGCTAGAGAGACAGGGGGACTGTTTCTAGGTAGTGAAAAACTGTTTTTT. The chain recombines TRBV20-1 with TRBJ1-4; TRBD1 agrees at 9 bases. Germline V CDR1 and CDR2: DFQATT, SNEGSKA (reference sequence). The V segment lost 0 bases and the J segment 7 bases; nucleotides outside the gene matches: 15. This CDR3 contains 18 residues.

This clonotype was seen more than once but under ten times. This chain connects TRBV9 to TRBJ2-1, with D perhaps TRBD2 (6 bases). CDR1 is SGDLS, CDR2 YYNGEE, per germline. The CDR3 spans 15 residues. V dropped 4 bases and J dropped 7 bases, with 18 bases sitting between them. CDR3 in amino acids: CASSPRRVMDNEQFF. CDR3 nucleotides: TGTGCCAGCAGCCCTAGGAGGGTCATGGATAATGAGCAGTTCTTC.

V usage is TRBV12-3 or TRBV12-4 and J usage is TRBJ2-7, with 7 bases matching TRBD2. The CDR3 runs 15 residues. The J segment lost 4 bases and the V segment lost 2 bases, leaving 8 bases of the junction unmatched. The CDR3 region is CASSLSSSGAYEQYF. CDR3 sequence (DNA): TGTGCCAGCAGTTTATCGTCTAGCGGTGCGTACGAGCAGTACTTC.

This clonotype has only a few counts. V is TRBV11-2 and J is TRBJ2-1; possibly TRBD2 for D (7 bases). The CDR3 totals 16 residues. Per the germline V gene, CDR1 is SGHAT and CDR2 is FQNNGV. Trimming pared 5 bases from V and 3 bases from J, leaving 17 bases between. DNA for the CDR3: TGTGCCAGCAGCACAGAGTCGGGGGGCTTCTACAATGAGCAGTTCTTC. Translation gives CASSTESGGFYNEQFF.

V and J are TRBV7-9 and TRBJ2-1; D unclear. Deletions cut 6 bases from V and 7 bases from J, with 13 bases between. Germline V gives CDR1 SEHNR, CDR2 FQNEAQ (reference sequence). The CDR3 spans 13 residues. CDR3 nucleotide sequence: TGTGCCAGCAGAGATGGCTGGATGAATGAGCAGTTCTTC. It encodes CASRDGWMNEQFF.

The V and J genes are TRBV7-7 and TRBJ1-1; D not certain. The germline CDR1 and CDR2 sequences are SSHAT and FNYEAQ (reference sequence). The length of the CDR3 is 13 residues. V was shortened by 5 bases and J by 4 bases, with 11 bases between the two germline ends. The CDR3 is CASSHDTSTEAFF. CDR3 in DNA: TGTGCCAGCAGCCATGACACCAGCACTGAAGCTTTCTTT.

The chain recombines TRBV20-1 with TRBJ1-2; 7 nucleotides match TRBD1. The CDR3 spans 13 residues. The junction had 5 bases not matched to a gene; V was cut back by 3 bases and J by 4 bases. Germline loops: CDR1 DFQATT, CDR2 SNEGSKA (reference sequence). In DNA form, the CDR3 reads TGCAGTGCTAGCACCGCAGGGGGCTATGGCTACACCTTC. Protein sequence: CSASTAGGYGYTF.

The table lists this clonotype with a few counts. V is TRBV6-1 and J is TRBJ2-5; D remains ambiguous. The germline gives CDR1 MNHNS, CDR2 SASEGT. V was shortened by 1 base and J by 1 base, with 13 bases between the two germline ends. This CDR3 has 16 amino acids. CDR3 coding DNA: TGTGCCAGCAGTGAAGAATACTTAGATCGCCAAGAGACCCAGTACTTC. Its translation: CASSEEYLDRQETQYF.

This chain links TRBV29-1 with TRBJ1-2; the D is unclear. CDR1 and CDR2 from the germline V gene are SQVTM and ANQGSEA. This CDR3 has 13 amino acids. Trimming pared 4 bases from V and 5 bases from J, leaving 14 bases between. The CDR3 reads CSVAQKGVYGYTF. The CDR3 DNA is TGCAGCGTTGCCCAAAAGGGAGTGTATGGCTACACCTTC.

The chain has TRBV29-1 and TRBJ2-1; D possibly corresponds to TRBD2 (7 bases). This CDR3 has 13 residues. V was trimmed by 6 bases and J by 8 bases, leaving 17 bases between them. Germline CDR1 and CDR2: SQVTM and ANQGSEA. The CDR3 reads CSVRVGGAYEQFF. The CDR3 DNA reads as TGCAGCGTCCGCGTTGGGGGGGCCTATGAGCAGTTCTTC.

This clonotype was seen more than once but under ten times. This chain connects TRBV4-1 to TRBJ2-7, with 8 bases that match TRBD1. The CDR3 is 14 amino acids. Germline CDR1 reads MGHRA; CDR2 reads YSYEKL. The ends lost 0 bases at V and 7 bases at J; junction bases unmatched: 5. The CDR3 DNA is TGCGCCAGCAGCCAAGATAGGACAGGGCGAGAGCAGTACTTC. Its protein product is CASSQDRTGREQYF.

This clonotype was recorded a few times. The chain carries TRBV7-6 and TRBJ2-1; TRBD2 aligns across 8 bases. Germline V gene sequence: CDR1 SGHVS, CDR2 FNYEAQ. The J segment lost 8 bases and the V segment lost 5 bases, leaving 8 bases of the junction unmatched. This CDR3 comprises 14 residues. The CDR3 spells CASSLRGGGDEQFF. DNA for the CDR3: TGTGCCAGCAGCCTACGGGGGGGCGGCGATGAGCAGTTCTTC.

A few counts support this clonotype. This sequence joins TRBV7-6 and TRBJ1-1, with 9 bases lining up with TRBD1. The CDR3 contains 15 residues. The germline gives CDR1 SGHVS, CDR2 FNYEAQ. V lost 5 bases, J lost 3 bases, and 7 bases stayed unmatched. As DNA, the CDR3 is TGTGCCAGCAGCCGGGGGGGACAGGGTCACACTGAAGCTTTCTTT. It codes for CASSRGGQGHTEAFF.

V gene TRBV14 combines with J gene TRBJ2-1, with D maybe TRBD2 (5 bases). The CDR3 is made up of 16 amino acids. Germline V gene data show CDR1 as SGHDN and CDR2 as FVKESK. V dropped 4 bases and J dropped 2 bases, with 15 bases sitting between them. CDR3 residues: CASSRGSPGPYNEQFF. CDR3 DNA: TGTGCCAGCAGCCGCGGGTCCCCAGGCCCCTACAATGAGCAGTTCTTC. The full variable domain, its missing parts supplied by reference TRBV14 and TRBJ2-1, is EAGVTQFPSHSVIEKGQTVTLRCDPISGHDNLYWYRRVMGKEIKFLLHFVKESKQDESGMPNNRFLAERTGGTYSTLKVQPAELEDSGVYFCASSRGSPGPYNEQFFGPGTRLTVL.

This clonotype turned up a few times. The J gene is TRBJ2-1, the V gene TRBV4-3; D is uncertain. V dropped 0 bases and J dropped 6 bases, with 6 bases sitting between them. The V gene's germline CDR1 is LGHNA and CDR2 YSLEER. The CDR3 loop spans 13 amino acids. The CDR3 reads CASSQERGNEQFF. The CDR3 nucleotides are TGCGCCAGCAGCCAAGAGCGAGGCAATGAGCAGTTCTTC.

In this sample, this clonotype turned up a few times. The CDR3 region is CASSWEATSTNQPQHF. CDR3 in DNA: TGTGCCAGTAGTTGGGAGGCCACCTCTACCAATCAGCCCCAGCATTTT. The chain combines TRBV19 with TRBJ1-5; no firm D call. This CDR3 is 16 amino acids long. V shed 5 bases and J shed 3 bases, with 17 bases lying between them. Per the germline V gene, CDR1 is LNHDA and CDR2 is SQIVND (reference sequence).

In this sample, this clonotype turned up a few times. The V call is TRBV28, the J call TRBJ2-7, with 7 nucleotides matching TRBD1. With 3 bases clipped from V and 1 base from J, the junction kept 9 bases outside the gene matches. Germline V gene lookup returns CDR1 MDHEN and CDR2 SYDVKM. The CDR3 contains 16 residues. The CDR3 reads CASSFTGQDPSYEQYF. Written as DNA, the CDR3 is TGTGCCAGCAGTTTTACCGGACAGGACCCATCCTACGAGCAGTACTTC.

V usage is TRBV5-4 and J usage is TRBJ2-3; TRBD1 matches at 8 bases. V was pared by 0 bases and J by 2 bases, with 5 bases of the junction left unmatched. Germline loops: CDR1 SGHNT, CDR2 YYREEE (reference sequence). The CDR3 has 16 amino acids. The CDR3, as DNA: TGTGCCAGCAGCTTGGCGGGGACAGGCCTCACAGATACGCAGTATTTT. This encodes CASSLAGTGLTDTQYF.

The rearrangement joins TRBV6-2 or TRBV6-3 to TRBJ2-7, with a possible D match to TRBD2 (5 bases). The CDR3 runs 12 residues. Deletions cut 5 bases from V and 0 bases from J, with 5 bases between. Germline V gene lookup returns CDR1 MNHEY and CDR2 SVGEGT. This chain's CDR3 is CASSDYSYEQYF. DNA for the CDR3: TGTGCCAGCAGTGACTACTCCTACGAGCAGTACTTC.

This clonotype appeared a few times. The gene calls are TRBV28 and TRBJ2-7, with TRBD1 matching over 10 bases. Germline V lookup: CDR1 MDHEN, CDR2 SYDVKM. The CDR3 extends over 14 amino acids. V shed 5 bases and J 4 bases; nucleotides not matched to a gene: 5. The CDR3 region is CASSPRQGAYEQYF. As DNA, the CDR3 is TGTGCCAGCAGTCCGAGACAGGGGGCTTACGAGCAGTACTTC. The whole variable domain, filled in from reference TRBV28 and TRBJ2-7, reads DVKVTQSSRYLVKRTGEKVFLECVQDMDHENMFWYRQDPGLGLRLIYFSYDVKMKEKGDIPEGYSVSREKKERFSLILESASTNQTSMYLCASSPRQGAYEQYFGPGTRLTVT.

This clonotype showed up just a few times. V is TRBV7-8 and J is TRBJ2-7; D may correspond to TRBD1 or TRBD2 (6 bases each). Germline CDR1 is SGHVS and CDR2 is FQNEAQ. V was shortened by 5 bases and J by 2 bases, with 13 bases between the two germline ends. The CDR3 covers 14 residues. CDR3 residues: CASSLSRGAYEQYF. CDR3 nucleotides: TGTGCCAGCAGCCTAAGTAGGGGGGCCTACGAGCAGTACTTC.